The 9 T cell receptor beta chains below come from one sample, sequenced in a study of blood T cells in healthy people across ages. For the second PCR, which ran for about 7 to 12 cycles, a sample-barcoded 5' primer and a J-beta primer mix were used. TCRdb re-analysed the 5' RACE reads in MiXCR, keeping a single row per CDR3 protein. The profile shows just under 900,000 distinct CDR3 sequences, under 35% of them singletons. The material sequenced was blood. These receptors were collected from a woman aged 80 or over in good health.

This clonotype was counted many times. The chain couples TRBV10-3 to TRBJ2-7, with TRBD1 matching over 8 bases. V was pared by 8 bases and J by 7 bases, with 16 bases of the junction left unmatched. CDR1 and CDR2 from the germline V gene are ENHRY and SYGVKD. The CDR3 consists of 15 residues. The CDR3 DNA reads TGTGCCATCGGCGGGGCCGGGACAGGAACGCTTGAGCAGTACTTC. This encodes CAIGGAGTGTLEQYF.

This clonotype was observed a handful of times. The chain uses TRBV7-2 and TRBJ1-5; D unresolved. The CDR3 contains 13 residues. V lost 5 bases and J lost 2, with 7 bases in between. CDR1 and CDR2 from the germline V gene are SGHTA and FQGNSA. The CDR3 loop reads CASSSKGNQPQHF. CDR3 sequence (DNA): TGTGCCAGCAGCAGTAAGGGCAATCAGCCCCAGCATTTT.

This clonotype has at least ten counts. The V and J genes are TRBV5-1 and TRBJ2-3; 8 nucleotides match TRBD2. Germline CDR1 SGHRS, CDR2 YFSETQ. Trimming cost V 2 bases and J 1 base; bases outside gene matches: 3. The CDR3 contains 15 residues. CDR3 sequence: CASSFGTRGTDTQYF. CDR3 in DNA: TGCGCCAGCAGCTTTGGGACTAGAGGCACAGATACGCAGTATTTT.

Turning to this clonotype: One end of the junction fails to match germline, which may point to a read error. CDR3 loop: CASSFGGMGKSIQYF. The CDR3 DNA reads TGCGCCAGCAGCTTTGGAGGGATGGGCAAAAGCATTCAGTACTTC. The rearrangement links TRBV5-1 to TRBJ2-4; possible D gene TRBD2, 6 bases. CDR1 and CDR2 (germline): SGHRS, YFSETQ. CDR3 length equals 15 residues.

For this clonotype: A much larger clonotype is one base distant, so this may be a read error. The J gene is TRBJ2-1, the V gene TRBV7-2; 11 nucleotides align to TRBD2. The V gene end was trimmed by 2 bases and the J gene end by 5 bases; junction bases not matched to a gene: 11. This CDR3 spans 18 amino acids. CDR1 SGHTA and CDR2 FQGNSA come from the germline V gene. The CDR3 loop reads CASSLLKIGGLADNEQFF. The CDR3 nucleotides read TGTGCCAGCAGCTTATTGAAAATCGGGGGACTAGCGGACAATGAGCAGTTCTTC.

This clonotype has a count of ten or more. V usage is TRBV10-3 and J usage is TRBJ2-3; D remains ambiguous. Trimming removed 6 bases from V and 2 bases from J, with 6 bases in between. Germline values: CDR1 ENHRY, CDR2 SYGVKD. The CDR3 extends over 12 amino acids. The CDR3 loop reads CAIRTNTDTQYF. CDR3 nucleotides: TGTGCCATCAGAACCAACACAGATACGCAGTATTTT.

This clonotype has more than one count but fewer than ten. The chain has TRBV20-1 and TRBJ2-2; 12 positions match TRBD1. Germline loops: CDR1 DFQATT, CDR2 SNEGSKA (reference sequence). The CDR3 length is 14 residues. CDR3 bases: TGCGGCGGGACAGGGGGCGCAGGGACCGGGGAGCTGTTTTTT. This sequence encodes CGGTGGAGTGELFF.

This clonotype occurred many times. The rearrangement joins TRBV7-2 to TRBJ2-3; no reliable D call. The CDR3 loop spans 12 amino acids. V was cut by 5 bases and J by 6 bases, with 9 bases left in between. CDR1 is SGHTA, CDR2 FQGNSA, per germline. The CDR3 loop is CASSPERDTQYF. The CDR3 nucleotides are TGTGCCAGCAGCCCGGAGAGGGATACGCAGTATTTT.

This clonotype was observed at least ten times. The chain combines TRBV5-5 with TRBJ2-1; D unclear. Between the trimmed V and J ends, which lost 4 bases and 6 bases, there was a span of 20 bases. The CDR3 extends over 16 amino acids. Germline assignment: CDR1 SGHKS and CDR2 YYEKEE (reference sequence). The CDR3 DNA reads TGTGCCAGCAGCGGCGGCCCCCCGGAAATAGGCAATGAGCAGTTCTTC. Translating gives CASSGGPPEIGNEQFF.